This T cell receptor (beta chain) was identified during a study of T cell responses to AZD1222 COVID-19 vaccine. Profiling relied on immunoSEQ multiplex PCR, and the TCRdb table lists in-frame clones only, not all of them. The sample yields 150,000 or so clones, approximately 90% seen once. The V end lost 4 bases, the J end lost 8 bases, and 21 bases lay between the germline ends. Germline-derived CDR1 and CDR2 are SGHRS and YFSETQ. The CDR3 totals 15 residues. Regarding the study as a whole: Spike-specific TCR breadth rose after two AZD1222 doses, and depth rose as well. Only a handful of AZD1222 recipients, roughly six in all, had baseline seropositivity.

Notes on this clone: Its antigen remains unknown.

The chain links TRBV5-1 to TRBJ1-2; perhaps TRBD1 as D (6 bases). The clonotype was recovered from an adult in good health. The material sequenced was peripheral blood, taken on day 0 of AZD1222 vaccination. CDR3 loop: CASSGRGRGSYGYTF. The CDR3 DNA follows: TGCGCCAGCAGCGGAAGGGGCAGGGGAAGTTACGGCTACACCTTC.